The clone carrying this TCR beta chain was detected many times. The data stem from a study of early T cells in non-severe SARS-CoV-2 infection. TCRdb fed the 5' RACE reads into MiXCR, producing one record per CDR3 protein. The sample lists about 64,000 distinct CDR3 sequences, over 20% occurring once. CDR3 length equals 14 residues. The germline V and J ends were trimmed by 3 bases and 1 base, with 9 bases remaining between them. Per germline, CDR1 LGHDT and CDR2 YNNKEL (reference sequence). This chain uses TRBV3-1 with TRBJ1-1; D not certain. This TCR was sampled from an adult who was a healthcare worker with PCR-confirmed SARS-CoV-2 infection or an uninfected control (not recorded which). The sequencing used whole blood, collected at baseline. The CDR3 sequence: CASSQVEANTEAFF. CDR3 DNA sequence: TGTGCCAGCAGCCAGGTGGAGGCGAACACTGAAGCTTTCTTT.